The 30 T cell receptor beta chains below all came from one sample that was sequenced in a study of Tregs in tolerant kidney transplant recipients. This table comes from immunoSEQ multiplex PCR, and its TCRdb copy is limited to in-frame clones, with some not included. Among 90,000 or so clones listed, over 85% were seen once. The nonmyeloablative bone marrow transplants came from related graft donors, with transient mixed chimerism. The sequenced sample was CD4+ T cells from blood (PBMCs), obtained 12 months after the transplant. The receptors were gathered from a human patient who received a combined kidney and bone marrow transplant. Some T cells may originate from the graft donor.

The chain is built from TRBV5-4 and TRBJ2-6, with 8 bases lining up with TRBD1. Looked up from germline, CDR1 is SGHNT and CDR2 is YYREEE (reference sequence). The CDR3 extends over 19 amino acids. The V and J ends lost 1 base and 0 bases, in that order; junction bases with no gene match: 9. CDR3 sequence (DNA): TGTGCCAGCAGCTTGTTTTGGCAGGGGGCCTACTCTGGGGCCAACGTCCTGACTTTC. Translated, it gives CASSLFWQGAYSGANVLTF.

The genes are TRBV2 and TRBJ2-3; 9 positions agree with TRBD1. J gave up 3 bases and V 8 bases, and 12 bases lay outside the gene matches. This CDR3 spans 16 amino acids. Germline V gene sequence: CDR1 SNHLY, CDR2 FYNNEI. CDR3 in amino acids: CASLRRQGVGTDTQYF. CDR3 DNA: TGTGCCAGCCTTCGCCGACAGGGGGTGGGAACAGATACGCAGTATTTT.

CDR3 sequence reads: CASSGGQSSYNEQFF. The CDR3, as DNA: TGCGCCAGCAGCGGGGGACAGAGCTCCTACAATGAGCAGTTCTTC. The rearrangement joins TRBV5-1 to TRBJ2-1; 7 bases are a match to TRBD1. Germline assignment: CDR1 SGHRS and CDR2 YFSETQ. This CDR3 is 15 amino acids long. The junction had 4 bases not matched to a gene; V was cut back by 4 bases and J by 0 bases.

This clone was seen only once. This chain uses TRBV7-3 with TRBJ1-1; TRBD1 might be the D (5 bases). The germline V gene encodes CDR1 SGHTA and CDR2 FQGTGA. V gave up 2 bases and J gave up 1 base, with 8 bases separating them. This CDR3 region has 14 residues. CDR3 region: CASSLQGPNTEAFF. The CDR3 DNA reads TGTGCCAGCAGCTTACAGGGCCCGAACACTGAAGCTTTCTTT.

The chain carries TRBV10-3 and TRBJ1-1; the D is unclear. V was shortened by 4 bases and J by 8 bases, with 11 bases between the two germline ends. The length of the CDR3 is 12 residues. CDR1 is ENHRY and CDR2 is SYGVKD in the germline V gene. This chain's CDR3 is CAISAGGLEAFF. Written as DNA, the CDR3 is TGTGCCATCAGTGCGGGAGGGCTCGAAGCTTTCTTT.

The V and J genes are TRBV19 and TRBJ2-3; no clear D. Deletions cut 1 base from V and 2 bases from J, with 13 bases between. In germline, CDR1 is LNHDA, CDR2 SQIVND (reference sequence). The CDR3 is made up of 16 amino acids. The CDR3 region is CASSIVRTSPTDTQYF. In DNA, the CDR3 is TGTGCCAGTAGTATAGTCCGCACTTCCCCCACAGATACGCAGTATTTT.

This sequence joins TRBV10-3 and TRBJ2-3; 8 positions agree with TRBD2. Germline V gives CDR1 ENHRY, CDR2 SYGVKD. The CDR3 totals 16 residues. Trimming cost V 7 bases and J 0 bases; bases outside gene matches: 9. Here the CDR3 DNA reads TGTGCCATCACCCCAACTAGCGGTGCTAGCACAGATACGCAGTATTTT. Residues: CAITPTSGASTDTQYF.

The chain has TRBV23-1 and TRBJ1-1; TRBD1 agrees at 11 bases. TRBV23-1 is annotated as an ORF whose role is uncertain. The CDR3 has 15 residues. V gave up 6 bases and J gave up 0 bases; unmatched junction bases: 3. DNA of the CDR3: TGCGCCAGCAGCGGGACAGGGGGTTTGAACACTGAAGCTTTCTTT. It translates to CASSGTGGLNTEAFF.

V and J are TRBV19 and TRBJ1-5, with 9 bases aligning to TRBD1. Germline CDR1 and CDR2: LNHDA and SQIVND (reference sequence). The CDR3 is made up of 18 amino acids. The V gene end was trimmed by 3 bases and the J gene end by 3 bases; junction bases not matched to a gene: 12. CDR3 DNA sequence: TGTGCCAGTAGTATGTGGGGAACAGGGGGCTTGGACAATCAGCCCCAGCATTTT. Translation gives CASSMWGTGGLDNQPQHF.

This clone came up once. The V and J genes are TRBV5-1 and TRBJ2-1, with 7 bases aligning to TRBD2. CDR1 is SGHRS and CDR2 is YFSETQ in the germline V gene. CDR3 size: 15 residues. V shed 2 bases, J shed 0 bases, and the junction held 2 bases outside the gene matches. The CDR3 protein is CASSFGGSSYNEQFF. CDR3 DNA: TGCGCCAGCAGCTTCGGCGGGAGCTCCTACAATGAGCAGTTCTTC.

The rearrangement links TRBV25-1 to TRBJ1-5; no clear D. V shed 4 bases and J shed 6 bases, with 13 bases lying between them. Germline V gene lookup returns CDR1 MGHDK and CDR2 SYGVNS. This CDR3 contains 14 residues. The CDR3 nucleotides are TGTGCCAGCAGTGTCGGGTATGTGGGTCAGCCCCAGCATTTT. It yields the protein CASSVGYVGQPQHF.

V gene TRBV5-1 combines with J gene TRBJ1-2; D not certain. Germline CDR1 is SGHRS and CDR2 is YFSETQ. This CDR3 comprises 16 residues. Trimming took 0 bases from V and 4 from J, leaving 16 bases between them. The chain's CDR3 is CASSLAGDIFPYGYTF. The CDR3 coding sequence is TGCGCCAGCAGCTTGGCCGGAGATATCTTTCCCTATGGCTACACCTTC.

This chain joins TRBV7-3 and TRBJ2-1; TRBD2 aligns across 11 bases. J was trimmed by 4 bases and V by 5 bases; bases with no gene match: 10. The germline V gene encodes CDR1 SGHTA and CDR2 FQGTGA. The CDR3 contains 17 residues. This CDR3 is CASSHAQLAGVYNEQFF. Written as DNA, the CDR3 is TGTGCCAGCAGCCACGCCCAACTAGCGGGGGTTTACAATGAGCAGTTCTTC.

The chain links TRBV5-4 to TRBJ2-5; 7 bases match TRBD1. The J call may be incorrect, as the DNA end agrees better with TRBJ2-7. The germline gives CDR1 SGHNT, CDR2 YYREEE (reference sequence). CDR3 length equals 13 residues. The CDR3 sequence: CASSKGQRYEQYF. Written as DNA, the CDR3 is TGTGCCAGCTCAAAGGGACAGCGCTACGAGCAGTACTTC.

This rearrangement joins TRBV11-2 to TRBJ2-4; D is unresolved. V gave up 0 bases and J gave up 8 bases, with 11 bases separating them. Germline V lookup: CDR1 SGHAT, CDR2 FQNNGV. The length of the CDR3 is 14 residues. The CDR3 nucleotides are TGTGCCAGCAGCTTAGATTACGAGATACACATTCAGTACTTC. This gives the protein CASSLDYEIHIQYF.

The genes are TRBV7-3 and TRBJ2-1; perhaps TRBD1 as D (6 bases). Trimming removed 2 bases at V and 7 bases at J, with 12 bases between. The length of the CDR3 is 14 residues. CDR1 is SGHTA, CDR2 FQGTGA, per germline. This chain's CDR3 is CASSLGQIGNEQFF. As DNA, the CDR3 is TGTGCCAGCAGCTTAGGACAGATCGGGAATGAGCAGTTCTTC.

For the CDR3, the DNA is TGTGCCAGCAGTGAATACGGACTCTACGAGCAGTACTTC. Translating gives CASSEYGLYEQYF. The V and J genes are TRBV2 and TRBJ2-7; D is perhaps TRBD2 (5 bases). V was trimmed by 2 bases and J by 3 bases, leaving 8 bases between them. Germline CDR1 reads SNHLY; CDR2 reads FYNNEI. CDR3 length equals 13 residues.

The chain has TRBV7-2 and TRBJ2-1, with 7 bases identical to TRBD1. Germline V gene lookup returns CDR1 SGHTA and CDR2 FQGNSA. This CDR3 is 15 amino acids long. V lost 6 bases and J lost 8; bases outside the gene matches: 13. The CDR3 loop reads CASSDRASWSYEQFF. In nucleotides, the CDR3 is TGTGCCAGCAGTGACAGGGCTAGCTGGAGCTATGAGCAGTTCTTC.

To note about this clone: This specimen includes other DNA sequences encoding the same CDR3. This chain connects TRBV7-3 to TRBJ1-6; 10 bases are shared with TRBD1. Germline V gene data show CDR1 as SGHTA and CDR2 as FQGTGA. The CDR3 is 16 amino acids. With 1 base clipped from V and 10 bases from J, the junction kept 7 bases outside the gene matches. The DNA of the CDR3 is TGTGCCAGCAGCTTAATGGGAGGGACAGGGGCCTCACCCCTCCACTTT. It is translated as CASSLMGGTGASPLHF.

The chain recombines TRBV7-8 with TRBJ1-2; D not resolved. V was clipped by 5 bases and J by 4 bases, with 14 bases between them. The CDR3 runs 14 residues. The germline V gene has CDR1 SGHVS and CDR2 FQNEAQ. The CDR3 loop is CASSPHLVTYGYTF. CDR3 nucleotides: TGTGCCAGCAGCCCTCATCTAGTGACCTATGGCTACACCTTC.

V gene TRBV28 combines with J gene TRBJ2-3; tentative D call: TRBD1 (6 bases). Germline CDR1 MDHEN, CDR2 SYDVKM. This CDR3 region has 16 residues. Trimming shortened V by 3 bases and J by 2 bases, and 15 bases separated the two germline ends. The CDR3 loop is CASSLTGFPNTDTQYF. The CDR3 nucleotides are TGTGCCAGCAGTTTGACAGGTTTTCCTAACACAGATACGCAGTATTTT.

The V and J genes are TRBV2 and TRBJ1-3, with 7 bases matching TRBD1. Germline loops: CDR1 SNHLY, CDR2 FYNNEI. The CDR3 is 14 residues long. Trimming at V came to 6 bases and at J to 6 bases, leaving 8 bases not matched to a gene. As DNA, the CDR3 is TGTGCCAGCAGCCGTCGACAGGGCAAAAACACCATATATTTT. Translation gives CASSRRQGKNTIYF. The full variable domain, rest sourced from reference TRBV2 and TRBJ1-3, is EPEVTQTPSHQVTQMGQEVILRCVPISNHLYFYWYRQILGQKVEFLVSFYNNEISEKSEIFDDQFSVERPDGSNFTLKIRSTKLEDSAMYFCASSRRQGKNTIYFGEGSWLTVV.

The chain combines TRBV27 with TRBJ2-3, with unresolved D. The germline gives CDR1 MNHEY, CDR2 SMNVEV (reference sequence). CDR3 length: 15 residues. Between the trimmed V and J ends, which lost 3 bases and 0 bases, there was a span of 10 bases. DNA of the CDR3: TGTGCCAGCAGTTTCACTACCACTAGCACAGATACGCAGTATTTT. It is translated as CASSFTTTSTDTQYF.

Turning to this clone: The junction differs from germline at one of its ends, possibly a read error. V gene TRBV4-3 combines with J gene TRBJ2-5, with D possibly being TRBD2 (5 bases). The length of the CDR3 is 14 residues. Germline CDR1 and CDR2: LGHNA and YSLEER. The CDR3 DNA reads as TGCGCCAGCAGCCAAGATACTAGTCGAGAGGCCCAGTACTTC. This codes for CASSQDTSREAQYF.

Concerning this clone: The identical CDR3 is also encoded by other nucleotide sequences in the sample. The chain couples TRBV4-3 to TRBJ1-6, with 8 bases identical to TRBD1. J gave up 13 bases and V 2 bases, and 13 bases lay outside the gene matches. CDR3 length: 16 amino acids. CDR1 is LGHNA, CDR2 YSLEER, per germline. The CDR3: CASSQSFRDRYPPLHF. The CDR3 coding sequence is TGCGCCAGCAGCCAAAGCTTTCGGGACAGGTATCCCCCCCTCCACTTT.

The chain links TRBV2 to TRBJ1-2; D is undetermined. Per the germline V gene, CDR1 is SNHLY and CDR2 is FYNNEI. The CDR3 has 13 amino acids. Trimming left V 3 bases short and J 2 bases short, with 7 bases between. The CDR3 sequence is CASSEARNYGYTF. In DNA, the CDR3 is TGTGCCAGCAGTGAGGCCAGGAACTATGGCTACACCTTC.

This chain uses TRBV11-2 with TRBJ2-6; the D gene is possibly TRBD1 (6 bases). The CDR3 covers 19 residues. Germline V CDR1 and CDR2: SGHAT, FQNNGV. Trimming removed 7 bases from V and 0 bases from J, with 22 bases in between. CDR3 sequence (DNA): TGTGCCAGCATCCTGCTTATTCCGGGACATAACTCTGGGGCCAACGTCCTGACTTTC. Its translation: CASILLIPGHNSGANVLTF.

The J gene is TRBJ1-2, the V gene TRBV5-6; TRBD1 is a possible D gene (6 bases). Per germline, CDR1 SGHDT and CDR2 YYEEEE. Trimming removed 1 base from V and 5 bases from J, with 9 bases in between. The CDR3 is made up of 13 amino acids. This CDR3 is CASSLKQGYGYTF. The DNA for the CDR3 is TGTGCCAGCAGCTTGAAACAGGGATATGGCTACACCTTC.

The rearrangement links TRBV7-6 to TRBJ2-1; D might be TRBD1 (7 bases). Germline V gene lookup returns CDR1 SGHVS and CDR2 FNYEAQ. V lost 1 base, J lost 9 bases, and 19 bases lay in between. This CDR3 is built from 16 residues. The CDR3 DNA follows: TGTGCCAGCAGCTTAGGACAGGGAGGTGGAGGGATTGAGCAGTTCTTC. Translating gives CASSLGQGGGGIEQFF.

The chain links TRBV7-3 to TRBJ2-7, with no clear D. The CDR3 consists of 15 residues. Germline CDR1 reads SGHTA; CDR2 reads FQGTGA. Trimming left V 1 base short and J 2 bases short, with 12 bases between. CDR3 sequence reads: CASSLRAGFAYEQYF. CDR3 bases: TGTGCCAGCAGCTTAAGGGCAGGTTTCGCCTACGAGCAGTACTTC.